This is a list of T cell receptor beta chains from one sample in a study of cytomegalovirus exposure and HLA in healthy donors. Generated by immunoSEQ multiplex PCR, the TCRdb table keeps only in-frame clones and is missing some. Found here are around 100,000 clones, about 67% of them singletons; the top ten hold roughly 2%. Sequencing was carried out using PBMCs. The source is a young man in good health and CMV-seronegative. CDR3s leave out the opening cysteine and the closing phenylalanine or tryptophan. Each record gives: J gene, V gene, CDR3 protein.

TRBJ1-1 | TRBV7-3 | ASSGQGLTEAF
TRBJ2-3 | TRBV10-3 | AINGTDTQY
TRBJ2-1 | TRBV30 | AWSPPLAWLQF
TRBJ2-7 | TRBV11-2 | ASSSDATYEQY
TRBJ2-3 | TRBV7-2 | ASSSSSGVWDTQY
TRBJ1-4 | TRBV19 | ASSMGIQGNEKLF
TRBJ2-7 | TRBV9 | ASSGSTGTHYEQY
TRBJ2-5 | TRBV5-1 | ASSLSQEKETQY
TRBJ2-7 | TRBV23-1 | ASSQFGTEHEQY
TRBJ2-6 | TRBV18 | ASSPLLRGSGANVLT
TRBJ1-6 | TRBV6-5 | ASSYGQGQGNSPLH
TRBJ1-6 | TRBV2 | ASSPQGGERGSPLH
TRBJ1-1 | TRBV6-6 | ASSYSGGGPEAF
TRBJ2-7 | TRBV6-5 | ASSHRDRGSYEQY
TRBJ1-5 | TRBV10-3 | AISPGDSNQPQH
TRBJ1-4 | TRBV7-2 | ASSPLRDRGWEKLF
TRBJ2-1 | TRBV4-1 | ASSQESGGAYNEQF
TRBJ2-3 | TRBV4-2 | ASSQAAGEADTQY
TRBJ2-1 | TRBV5-6 | ASTIQGYQSEQF
TRBJ1-5 | TRBV6-1 | ASSGLSGNQPQH
TRBJ2-1 | TRBV5-8 | ASSSTGTGLNNEQF
TRBJ1-5 | TRBV29-1 | SVGETGGNQPQH
TRBJ2-3 | TRBV30 | AWDVAGGLDTQY